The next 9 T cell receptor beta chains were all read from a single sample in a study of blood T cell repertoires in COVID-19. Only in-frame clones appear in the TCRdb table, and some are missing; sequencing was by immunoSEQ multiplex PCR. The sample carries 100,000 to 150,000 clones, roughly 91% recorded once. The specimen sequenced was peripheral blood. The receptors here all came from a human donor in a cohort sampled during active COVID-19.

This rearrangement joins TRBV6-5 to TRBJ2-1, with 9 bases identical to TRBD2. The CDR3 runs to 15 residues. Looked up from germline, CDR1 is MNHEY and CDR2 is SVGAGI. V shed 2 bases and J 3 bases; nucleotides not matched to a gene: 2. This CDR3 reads CASSYGRGGYNEQFF. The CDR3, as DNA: TGTGCCAGCAGTTACGGGCGGGGGGGCTACAATGAGCAGTTCTTC.

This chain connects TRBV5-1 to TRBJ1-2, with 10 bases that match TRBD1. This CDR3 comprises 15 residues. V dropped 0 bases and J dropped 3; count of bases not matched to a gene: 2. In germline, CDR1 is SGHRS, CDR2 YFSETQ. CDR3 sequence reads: CASSLGQGADYGYTF. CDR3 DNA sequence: TGCGCCAGCAGCTTGGGACAGGGGGCTGACTATGGCTACACCTTC.

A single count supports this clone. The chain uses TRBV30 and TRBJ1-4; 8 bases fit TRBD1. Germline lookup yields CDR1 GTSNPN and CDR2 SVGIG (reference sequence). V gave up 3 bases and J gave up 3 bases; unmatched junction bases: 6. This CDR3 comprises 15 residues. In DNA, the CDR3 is TGTGCCTGGAGCCGTACAGGGGGGCCTAATGAAAAACTGTTTTTT. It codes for CAWSRTGGPNEKLFF.

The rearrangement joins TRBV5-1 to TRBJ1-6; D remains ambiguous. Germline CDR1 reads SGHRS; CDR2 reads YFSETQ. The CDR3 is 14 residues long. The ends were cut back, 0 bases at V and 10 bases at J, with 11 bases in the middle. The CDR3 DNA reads TGCGCCAGCAGCTTGGCCGGGAGGGAATCACCCCTCCACTTT. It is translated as CASSLAGRESPLHF.

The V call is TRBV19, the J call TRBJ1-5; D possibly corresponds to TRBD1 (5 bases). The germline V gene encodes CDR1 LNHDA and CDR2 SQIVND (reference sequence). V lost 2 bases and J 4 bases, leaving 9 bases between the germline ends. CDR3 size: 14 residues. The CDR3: CASSIRQKNQPQHF. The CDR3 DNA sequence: TGTGCCAGTAGTATAAGACAGAAGAATCAGCCCCAGCATTTT.

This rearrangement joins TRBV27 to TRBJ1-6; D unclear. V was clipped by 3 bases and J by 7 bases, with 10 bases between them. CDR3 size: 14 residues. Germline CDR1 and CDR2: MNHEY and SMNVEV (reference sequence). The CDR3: CASSFGRRNSPLHF. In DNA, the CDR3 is TGTGCCAGCAGTTTTGGGAGGCGGAATTCACCCCTCCACTTT.

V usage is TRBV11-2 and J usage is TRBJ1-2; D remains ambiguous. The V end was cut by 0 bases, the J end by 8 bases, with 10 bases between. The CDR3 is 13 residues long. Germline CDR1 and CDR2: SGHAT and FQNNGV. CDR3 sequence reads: CASSLEVRGGYTF. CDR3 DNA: TGTGCCAGCAGCTTAGAAGTCAGAGGGGGCTACACCTTC.

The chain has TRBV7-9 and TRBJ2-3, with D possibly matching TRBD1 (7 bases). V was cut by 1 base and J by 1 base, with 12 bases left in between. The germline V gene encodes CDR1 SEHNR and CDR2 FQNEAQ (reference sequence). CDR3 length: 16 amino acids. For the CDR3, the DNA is TGTGCCAGCAGCTTAGGGGTCAGGGGGGGCACAGATACGCAGTATTTT. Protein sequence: CASSLGVRGGTDTQYF.

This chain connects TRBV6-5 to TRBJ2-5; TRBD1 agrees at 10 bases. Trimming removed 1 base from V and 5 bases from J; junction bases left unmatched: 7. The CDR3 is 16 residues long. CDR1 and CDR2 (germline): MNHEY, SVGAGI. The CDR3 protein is CASSYWATGQGETQYF. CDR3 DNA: TGTGCCAGCAGTTACTGGGCCACGGGACAGGGGGAGACCCAGTACTTC.